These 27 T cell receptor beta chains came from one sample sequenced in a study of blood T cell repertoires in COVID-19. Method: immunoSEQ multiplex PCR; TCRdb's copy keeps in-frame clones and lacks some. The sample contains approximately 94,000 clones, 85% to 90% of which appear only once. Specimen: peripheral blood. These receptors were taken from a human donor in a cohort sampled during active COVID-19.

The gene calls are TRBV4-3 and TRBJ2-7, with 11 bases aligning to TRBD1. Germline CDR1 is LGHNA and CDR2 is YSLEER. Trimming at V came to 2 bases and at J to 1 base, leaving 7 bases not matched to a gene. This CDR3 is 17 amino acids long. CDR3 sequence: CASSQNTGTGGSYEQYF. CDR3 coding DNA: TGCGCCAGCAGCCAAAATACCGGGACAGGGGGTTCCTACGAGCAGTACTTC.

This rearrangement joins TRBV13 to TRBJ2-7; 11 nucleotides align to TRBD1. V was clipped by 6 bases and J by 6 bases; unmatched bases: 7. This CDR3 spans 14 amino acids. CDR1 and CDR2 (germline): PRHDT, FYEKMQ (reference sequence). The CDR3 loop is CASSWGQGVIEQYF. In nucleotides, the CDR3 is TGTGCCAGCAGTTGGGGACAGGGGGTGATCGAGCAGTACTTC.

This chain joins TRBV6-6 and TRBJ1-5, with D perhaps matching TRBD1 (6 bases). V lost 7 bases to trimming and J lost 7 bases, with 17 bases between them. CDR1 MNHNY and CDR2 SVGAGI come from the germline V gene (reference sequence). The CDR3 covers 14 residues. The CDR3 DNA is TGTGCCAGCACCCCCGACGTTGGGGGCCAGCCCCAGCATTTT. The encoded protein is CASTPDVGGQPQHF.

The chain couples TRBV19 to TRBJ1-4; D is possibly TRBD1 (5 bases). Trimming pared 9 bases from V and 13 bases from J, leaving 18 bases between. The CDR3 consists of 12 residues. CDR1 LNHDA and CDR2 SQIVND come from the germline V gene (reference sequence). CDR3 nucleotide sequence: TGTGCCAGCCAAAAGGATCAGGGTGGACTGTTTTTT. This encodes CASQKDQGGLFF.

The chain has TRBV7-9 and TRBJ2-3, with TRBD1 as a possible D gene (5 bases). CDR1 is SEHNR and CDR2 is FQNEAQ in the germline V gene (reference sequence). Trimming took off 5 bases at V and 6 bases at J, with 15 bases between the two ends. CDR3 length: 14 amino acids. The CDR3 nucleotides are TGTGCCAGCAGCGTGGTAGGCCCAGGGGATACGCAGTATTTT. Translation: CASSVVGPGDTQYF.

CDR3 protein: CASRRTGPNTEAFF. The CDR3 DNA is TGTGCCAGCAGGCGGACAGGACCGAACACTGAAGCTTTCTTT. The rearrangement links TRBV27 to TRBJ1-1, with 7 positions matching TRBD1. The CDR3 spans 14 residues. J lost 1 base, V lost 6 bases, and 5 bases had no gene match. Germline V gene lookup returns CDR1 MNHEY and CDR2 SMNVEV (reference sequence).

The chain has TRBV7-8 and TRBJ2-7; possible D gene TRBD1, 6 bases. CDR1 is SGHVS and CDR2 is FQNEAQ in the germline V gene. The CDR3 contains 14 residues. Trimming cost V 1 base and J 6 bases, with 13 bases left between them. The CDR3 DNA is TGTGCCAGCAGCTTAGGGGGGCAGGTAGGCGAGCAGTACTTC. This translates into CASSLGGQVGEQYF.

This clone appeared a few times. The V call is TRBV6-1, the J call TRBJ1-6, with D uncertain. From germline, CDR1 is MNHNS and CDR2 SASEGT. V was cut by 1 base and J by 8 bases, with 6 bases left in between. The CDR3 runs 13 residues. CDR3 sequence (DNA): TGTGCCAGCAGTGAAGTATTGTATTCACCCCTCCACTTT. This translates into CASSEVLYSPLHF.

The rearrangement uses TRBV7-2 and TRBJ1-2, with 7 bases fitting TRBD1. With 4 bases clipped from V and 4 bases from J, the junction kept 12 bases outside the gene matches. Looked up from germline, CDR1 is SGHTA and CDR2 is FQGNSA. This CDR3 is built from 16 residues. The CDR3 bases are TGTGCCAGCAGCTCGACAGGGTCGCCGCCAGCCTATGGCTACACCTTC. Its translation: CASSSTGSPPAYGYTF.

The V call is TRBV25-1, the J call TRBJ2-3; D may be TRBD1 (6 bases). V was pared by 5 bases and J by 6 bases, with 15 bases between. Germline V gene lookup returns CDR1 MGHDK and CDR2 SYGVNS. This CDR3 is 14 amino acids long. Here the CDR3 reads CASSRGGGLDTQYF. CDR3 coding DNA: TGTGCCAGCAGTAGAGGGGGTGGGCTGGATACGCAGTATTTT.

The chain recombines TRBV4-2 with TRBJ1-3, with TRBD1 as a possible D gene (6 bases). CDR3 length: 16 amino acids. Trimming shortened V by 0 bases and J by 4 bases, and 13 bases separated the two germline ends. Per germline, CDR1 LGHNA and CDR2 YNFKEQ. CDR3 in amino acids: CASSQDLQGRGNTIYF. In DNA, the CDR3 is TGTGCCAGCAGCCAAGATCTGCAGGGGCGAGGAAACACCATATATTTT.

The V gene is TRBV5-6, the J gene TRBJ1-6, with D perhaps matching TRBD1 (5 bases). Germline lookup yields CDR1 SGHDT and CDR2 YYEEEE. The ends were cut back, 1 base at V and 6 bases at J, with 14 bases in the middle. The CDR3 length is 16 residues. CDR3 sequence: CASSLSQGRSNSPLHF. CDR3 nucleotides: TGTGCCAGCAGCTTGTCCCAGGGAAGAAGTAATTCACCCCTCCACTTT.

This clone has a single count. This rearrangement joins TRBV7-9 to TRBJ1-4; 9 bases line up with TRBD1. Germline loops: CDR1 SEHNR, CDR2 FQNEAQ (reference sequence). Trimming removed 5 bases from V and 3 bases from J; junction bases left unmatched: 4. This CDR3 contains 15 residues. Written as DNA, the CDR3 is TGTGCCAGCAGCGGCACAGGGGGCTCTAATGAAAAACTGTTTTTT. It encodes CASSGTGGSNEKLFF. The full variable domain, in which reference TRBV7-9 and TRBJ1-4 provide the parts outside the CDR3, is DTGVSQNPRHKITKRGQNVTFRCDPISEHNRLYWYRQTLGQGPEFLTYFQNEAQLEKSRLLSDRFSAERPKGSFSTLEIQRTEQGDSAMYLCASSGTGGSNEKLFFGSGTQLSVL.

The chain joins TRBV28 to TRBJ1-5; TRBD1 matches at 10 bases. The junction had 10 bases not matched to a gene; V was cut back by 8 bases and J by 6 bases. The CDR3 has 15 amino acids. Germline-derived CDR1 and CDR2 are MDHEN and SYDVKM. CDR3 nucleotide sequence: TGTGCCAGCTCTCTGGACAGGGGGACGTTTCAGCCCCAGCATTTT. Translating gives CASSLDRGTFQPQHF. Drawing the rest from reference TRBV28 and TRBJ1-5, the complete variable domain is DVKVTQSSRYLVKRTGEKVFLECVQDMDHENMFWYRQDPGLGLRLIYFSYDVKMKEKGDIPEGYSVSREKKERFSLILESASTNQTSMYLCASSLDRGTFQPQHFGDGTRLSIL.

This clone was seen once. The CDR3 region has the DNA TGCGCCAGCAGCTTGGACGAACTAGCCGCAACCTACGAGCAGTACTTC. Its translation: CASSLDELAATYEQYF. The V gene is TRBV5-1, the J gene TRBJ2-7, with a weak D call TRBD2 (6 bases). Trimming took 0 bases from V and 2 from J, leaving 15 bases between them. This CDR3 has 16 residues. Germline assignment: CDR1 SGHRS and CDR2 YFSETQ.

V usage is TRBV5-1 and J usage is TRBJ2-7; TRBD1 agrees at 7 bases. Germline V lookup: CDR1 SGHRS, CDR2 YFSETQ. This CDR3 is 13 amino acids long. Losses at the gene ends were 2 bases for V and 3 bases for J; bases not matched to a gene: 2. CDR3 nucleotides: TGCGCCAGCAGCTTAACAGGGGACTACGAGCAGTACTTC. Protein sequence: CASSLTGDYEQYF.

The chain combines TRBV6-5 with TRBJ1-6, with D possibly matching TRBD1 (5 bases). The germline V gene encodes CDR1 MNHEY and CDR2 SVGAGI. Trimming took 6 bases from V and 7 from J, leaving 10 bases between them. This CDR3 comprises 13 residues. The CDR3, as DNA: TGTGCCAGCAGGTCTCCAGGGAATTCACCCCTCCACTTT. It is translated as CASRSPGNSPLHF.

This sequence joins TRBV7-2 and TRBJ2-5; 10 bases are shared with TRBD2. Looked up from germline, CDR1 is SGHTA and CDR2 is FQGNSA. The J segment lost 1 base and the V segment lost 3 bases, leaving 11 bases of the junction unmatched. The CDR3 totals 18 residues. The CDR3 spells CASSFIVGTSASQETQYF. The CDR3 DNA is TGTGCCAGCAGCTTTATTGTTGGGACTAGCGCGTCCCAAGAGACCCAGTACTTC.

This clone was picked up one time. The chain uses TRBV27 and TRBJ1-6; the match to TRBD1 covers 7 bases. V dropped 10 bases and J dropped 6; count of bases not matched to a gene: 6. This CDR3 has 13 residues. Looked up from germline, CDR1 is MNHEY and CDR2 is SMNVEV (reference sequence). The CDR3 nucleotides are TGTGCCACCCGGACAGGCCTTAATTCACCCCTCCACTTT. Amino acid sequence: CATRTGLNSPLHF.

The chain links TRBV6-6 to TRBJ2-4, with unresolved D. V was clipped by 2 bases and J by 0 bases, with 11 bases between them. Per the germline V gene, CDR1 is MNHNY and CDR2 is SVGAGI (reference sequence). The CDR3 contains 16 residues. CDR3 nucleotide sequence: TGTGCCAGCAGTTACCTCGCAGATATAGCCAAAAACATTCAGTACTTC. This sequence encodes CASSYLADIAKNIQYF.

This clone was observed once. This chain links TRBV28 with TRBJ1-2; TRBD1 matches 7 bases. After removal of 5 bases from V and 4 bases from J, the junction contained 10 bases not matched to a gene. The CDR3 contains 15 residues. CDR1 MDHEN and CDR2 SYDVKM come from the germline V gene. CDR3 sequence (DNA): TGTGCCAGCAGTCCACCCGGGACAGCACGCTATGGCTACACCTTC. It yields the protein CASSPPGTARYGYTF.

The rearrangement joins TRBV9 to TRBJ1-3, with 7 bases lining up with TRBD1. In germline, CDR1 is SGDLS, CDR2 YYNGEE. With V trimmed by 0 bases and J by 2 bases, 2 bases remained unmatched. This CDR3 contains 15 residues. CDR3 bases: TGTGCCAGCAGCGTAGAGGGGGCCGCTGGAAACACCATATATTTT. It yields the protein CASSVEGAAGNTIYF. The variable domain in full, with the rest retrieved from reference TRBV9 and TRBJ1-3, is DSGVTQTPKHLITATGQRVTLRCSPRSGDLSVYWYQQSLDQGLQFLIQYYNGEERAKGNILERFSAQQFPDLHSELNLSSLELGDSALYFCASSVEGAAGNTIYFGEGSWLTVV.

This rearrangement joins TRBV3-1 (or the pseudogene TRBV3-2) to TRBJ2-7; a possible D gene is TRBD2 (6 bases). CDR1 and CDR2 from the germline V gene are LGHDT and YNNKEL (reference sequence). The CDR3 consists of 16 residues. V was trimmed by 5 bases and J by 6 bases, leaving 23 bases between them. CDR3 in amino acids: CASSEAPPGVHGEQYF. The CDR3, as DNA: TGTGCCAGCAGCGAAGCCCCACCGGGAGTGCATGGCGAGCAGTACTTC.

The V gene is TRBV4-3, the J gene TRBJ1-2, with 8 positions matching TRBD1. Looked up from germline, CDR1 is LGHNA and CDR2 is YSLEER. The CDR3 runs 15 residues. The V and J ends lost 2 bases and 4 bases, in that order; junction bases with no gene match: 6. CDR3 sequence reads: CASSQQDREGYGYTF. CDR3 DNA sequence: TGCGCCAGCAGCCAACAGGACAGGGAAGGCTATGGCTACACCTTC.

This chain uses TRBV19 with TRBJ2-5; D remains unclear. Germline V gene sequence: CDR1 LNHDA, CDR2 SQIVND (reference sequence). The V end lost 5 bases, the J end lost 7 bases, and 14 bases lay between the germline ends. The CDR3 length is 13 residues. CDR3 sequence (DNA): TGTGCCAGTAGTCCTAAAGCCTCGGGGACCCAGTACTTC. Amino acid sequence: CASSPKASGTQYF.

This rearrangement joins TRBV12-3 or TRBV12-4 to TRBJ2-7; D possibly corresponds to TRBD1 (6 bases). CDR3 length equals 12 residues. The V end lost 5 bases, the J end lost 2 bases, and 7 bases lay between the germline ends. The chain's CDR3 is CASSGDTYEQYF. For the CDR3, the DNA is TGTGCCAGCAGTGGGGACACCTACGAGCAGTACTTC.

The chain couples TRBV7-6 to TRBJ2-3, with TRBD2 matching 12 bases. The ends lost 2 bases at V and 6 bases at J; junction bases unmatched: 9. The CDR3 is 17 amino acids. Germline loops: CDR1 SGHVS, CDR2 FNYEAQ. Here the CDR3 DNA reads TGTGCCAGCAGCTTAAGCCTAGCGGGAGGGCCGGGGGATACGCAGTATTTT. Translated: CASSLSLAGGPGDTQYF.